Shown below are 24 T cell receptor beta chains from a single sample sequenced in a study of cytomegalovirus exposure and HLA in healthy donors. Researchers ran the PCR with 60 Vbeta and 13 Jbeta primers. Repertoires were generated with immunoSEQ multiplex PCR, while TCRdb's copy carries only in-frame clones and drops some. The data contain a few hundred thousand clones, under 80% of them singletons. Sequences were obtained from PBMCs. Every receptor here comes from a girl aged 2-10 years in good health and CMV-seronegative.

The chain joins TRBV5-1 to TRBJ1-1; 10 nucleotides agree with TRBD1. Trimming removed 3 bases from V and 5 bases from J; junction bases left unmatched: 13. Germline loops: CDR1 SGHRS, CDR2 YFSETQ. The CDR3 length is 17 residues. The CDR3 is CASSSPTDRGMWTEAFF. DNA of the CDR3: TGCGCCAGCAGCTCCCCCACGGACAGGGGGATGTGGACTGAAGCTTTCTTT.

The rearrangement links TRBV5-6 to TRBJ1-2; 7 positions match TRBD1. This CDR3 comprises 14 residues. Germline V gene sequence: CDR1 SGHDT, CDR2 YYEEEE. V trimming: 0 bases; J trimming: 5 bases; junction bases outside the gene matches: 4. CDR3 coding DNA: TGTGCCAGCAGCTTGGGGGACAGCGAATATGGCTACACCTTC. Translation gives CASSLGDSEYGYTF.

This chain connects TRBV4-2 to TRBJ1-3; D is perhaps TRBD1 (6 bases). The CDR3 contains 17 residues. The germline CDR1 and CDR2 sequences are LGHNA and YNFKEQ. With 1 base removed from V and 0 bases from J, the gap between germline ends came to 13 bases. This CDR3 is CASSQGGGRGSGNTIYF. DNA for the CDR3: TGTGCCAGCAGCCAAGGTGGGGGCAGGGGCTCTGGAAACACCATATATTTT.

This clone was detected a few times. CDR3 in amino acids: CAISELSGMDSYGYTF. CDR3 nucleotide sequence: TGTGCCATCAGTGAGTTGTCTGGTATGGACAGCTATGGCTACACCTTC. This chain connects TRBV10-3 to TRBJ1-2; weak D call: TRBD1 (6 bases). Deletions cut 1 base from V and 4 bases from J, with 16 bases between. CDR3 length: 16 residues. Germline-derived CDR1 and CDR2 are ENHRY and SYGVKD.

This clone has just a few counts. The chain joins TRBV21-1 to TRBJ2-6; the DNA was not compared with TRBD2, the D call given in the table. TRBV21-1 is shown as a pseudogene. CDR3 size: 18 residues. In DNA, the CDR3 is TGTGCCAGCAGCACGCCGCGCCAACTATACGCTGGGGCCAACGTCCTGACTTTC. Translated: CASSTPRQLYAGANVLTF.

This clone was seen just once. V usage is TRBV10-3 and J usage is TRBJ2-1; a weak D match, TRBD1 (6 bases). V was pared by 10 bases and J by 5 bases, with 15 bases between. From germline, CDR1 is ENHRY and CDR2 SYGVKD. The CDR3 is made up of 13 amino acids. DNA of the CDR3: TGTGCCACCGGTCGTGCAGGGGACAATGAGCAGTTCTTC. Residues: CATGRAGDNEQFF.

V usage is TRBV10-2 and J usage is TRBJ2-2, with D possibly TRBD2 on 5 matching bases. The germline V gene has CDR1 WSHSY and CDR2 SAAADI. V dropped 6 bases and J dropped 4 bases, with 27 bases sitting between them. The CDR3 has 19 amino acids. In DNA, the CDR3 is TGCGCCAGCAGGGTAGTGGCTCAGGTTAGGCAGCGGTTCACCGGGGAGCTGTTTTTT. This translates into CASRVVAQVRQRFTGELFF.

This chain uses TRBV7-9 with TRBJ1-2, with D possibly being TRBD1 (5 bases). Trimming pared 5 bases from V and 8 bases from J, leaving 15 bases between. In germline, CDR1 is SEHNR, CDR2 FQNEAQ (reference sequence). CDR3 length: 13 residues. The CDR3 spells CASSPPNSGGYTF. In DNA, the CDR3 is TGTGCCAGCAGCCCCCCAAATTCAGGGGGCTACACCTTC.

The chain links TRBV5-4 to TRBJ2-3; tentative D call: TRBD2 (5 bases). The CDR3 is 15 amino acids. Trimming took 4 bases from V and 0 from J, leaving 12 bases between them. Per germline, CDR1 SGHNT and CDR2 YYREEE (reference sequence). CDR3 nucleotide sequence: TGTGCCAGCAGCGAAGTAGGCGGGAGCACAGATACGCAGTATTTT. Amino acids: CASSEVGGSTDTQYF.

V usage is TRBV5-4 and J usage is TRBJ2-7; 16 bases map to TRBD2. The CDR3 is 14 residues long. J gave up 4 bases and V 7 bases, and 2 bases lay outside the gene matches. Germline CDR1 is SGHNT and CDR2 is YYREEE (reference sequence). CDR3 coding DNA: TGTGCCAGCGGGACTAGCGGGGGGGCGTACGAGCAGTACTTC. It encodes CASGTSGGAYEQYF.

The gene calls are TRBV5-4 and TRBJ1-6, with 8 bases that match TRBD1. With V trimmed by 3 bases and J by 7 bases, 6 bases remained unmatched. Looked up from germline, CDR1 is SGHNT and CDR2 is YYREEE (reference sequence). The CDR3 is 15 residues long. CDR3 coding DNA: TGTGCCAGCAGCTCAGGGACAGGATGGAATTCACCCCTCCACTTT. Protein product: CASSSGTGWNSPLHF.

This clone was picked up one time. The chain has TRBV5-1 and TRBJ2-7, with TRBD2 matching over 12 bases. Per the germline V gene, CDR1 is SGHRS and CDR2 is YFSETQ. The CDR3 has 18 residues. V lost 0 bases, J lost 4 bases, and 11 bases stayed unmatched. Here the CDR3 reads CASSLASGRAGTFYEQYF. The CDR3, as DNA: TGCGCCAGCAGCTTGGCTAGCGGGAGGGCCGGGACGTTTTACGAGCAGTACTTC.

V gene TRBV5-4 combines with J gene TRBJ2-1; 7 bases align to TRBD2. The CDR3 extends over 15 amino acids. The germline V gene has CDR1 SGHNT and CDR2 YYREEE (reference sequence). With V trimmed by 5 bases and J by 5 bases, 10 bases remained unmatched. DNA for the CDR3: TGTGCCAGCAGTCAACCTAGCGGTGGGAACAATGAGCAGTTCTTC. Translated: CASSQPSGGNNEQFF.

CDR3 in amino acids: CASSLAGTSGAGDTQYF. In nucleotides, the CDR3 is TGTGCCAGCAGCTTAGCGGGGACTAGCGGGGCGGGAGATACGCAGTATTTT. The genes are TRBV7-9 and TRBJ2-3; 13 bases fit TRBD2. CDR1 and CDR2 (germline): SEHNR, FQNEAQ (reference sequence). The J segment lost 5 bases and the V segment lost 0 bases, leaving 5 bases of the junction unmatched. The CDR3 loop spans 17 amino acids.

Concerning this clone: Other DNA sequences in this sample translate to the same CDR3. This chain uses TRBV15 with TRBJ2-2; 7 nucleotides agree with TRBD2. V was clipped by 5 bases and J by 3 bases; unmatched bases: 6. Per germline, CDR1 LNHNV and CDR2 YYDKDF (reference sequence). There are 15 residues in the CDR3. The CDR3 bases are TGTGCCACCAGCGGGCGGGGGACCTACACCGGGGAGCTGTTTTTT. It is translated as CATSGRGTYTGELFF.

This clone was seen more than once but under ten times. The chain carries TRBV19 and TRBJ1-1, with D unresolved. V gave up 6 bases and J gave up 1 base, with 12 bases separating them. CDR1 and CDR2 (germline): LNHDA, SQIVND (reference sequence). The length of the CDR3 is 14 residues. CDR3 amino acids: CASREILGNTEAFF. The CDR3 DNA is TGTGCCAGTAGGGAGATTCTTGGGAACACTGAAGCTTTCTTT.

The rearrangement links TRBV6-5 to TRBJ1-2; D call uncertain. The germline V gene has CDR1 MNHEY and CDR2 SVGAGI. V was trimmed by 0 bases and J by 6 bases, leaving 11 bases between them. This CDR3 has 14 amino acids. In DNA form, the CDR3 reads TGTGCCAGCAGTTACTCGTGGAGGTTCGATGGCTACACCTTC. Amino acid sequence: CASSYSWRFDGYTF.

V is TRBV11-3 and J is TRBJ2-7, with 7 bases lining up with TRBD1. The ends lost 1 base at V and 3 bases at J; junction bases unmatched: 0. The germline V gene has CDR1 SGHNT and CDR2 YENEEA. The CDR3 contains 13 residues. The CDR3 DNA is TGTGCCAGCAGCTTAGGGGACAGCTACGAGCAGTACTTC. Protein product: CASSLGDSYEQYF.

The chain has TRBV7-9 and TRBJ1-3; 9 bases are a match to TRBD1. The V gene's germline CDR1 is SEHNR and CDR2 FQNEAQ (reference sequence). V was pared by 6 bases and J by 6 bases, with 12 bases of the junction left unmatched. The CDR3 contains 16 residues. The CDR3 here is CASRKIQGAPQNTIYF. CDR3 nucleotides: TGTGCCAGCAGGAAAATACAGGGGGCACCGCAAAACACCATATATTTT. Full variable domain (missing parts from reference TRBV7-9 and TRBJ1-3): DTGVSQNPRHKITKRGQNVTFRCDPISEHNRLYWYRQTLGQGPEFLTYFQNEAQLEKSRLLSDRFSAERPKGSFSTLEIQRTEQGDSAMYLCASRKIQGAPQNTIYFGEGSWLTVV.

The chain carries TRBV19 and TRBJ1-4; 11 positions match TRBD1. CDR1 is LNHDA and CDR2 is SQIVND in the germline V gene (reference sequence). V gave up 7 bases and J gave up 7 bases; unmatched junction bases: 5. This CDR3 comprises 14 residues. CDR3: CASTRTGGPEKLFF. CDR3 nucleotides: TGTGCCAGTACCCGGACAGGGGGCCCTGAAAAACTGTTTTTT.

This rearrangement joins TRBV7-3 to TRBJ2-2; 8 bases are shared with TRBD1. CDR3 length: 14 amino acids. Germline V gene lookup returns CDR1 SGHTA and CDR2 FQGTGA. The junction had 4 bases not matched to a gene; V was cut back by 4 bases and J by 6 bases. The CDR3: CASSSGGFPGELFF. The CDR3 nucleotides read TGTGCCAGCAGCTCAGGGGGCTTTCCCGGGGAGCTGTTTTTT.

CDR3 residues: CASSIGGTFNEQFF. CDR3 in DNA: TGTGCCAGTAGTATCGGGGGTACCTTCAATGAGCAGTTCTTC. This chain connects TRBV19 to TRBJ2-1, with D perhaps TRBD2 (6 bases). This CDR3 region has 14 residues. Per germline, CDR1 LNHDA and CDR2 SQIVND (reference sequence). Trimming pared 3 bases from V and 6 bases from J, leaving 12 bases between.

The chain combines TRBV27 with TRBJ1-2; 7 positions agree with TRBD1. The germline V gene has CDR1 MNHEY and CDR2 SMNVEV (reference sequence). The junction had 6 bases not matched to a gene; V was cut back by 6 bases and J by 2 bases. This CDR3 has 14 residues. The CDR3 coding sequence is TGTGCCAGCAGAAAAGACAGGGAAAACTATGGCTACACCTTC. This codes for CASRKDRENYGYTF.

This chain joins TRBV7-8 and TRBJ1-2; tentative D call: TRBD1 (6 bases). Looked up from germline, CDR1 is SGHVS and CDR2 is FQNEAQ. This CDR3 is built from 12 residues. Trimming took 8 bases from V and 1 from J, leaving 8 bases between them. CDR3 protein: CASGQSNYGYTF. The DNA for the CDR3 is TGTGCCAGCGGACAGAGTAACTATGGCTACACCTTC.